The sequence of this T cell receptor beta chain was determined in a study of long-term antiretroviral therapy in people with HIV. Study-level points and caveats: After ART, diversity increased yet remained lower than transplant donor controls. Blood was collected between 2004 and 2017, possibly under older ART regimens.

immunoSEQ v3.0 was run at survey level. Sequencing used immunoSEQ multiplex PCR; TCRdb keeps in-frame clones, though not all of them. This sample yields about 25,000 clones, of which around 88% are seen a single time; roughly 5% belongs to the top ten. As concerns this clone: Its antigen is unknown.

The CDR3 extends over 17 amino acids. V gave up 1 base and J gave up 3 bases, with 17 bases separating them. CDR1 and CDR2 (germline): SGDLS, YYNGEE. This chain links TRBV9 with TRBJ1-3; a possible D gene is TRBD1 (5 bases). The clonotype was recovered from a man aged 30 to 45 with HIV. Sample: unsorted PBMCs, taken around 4.6 years after starting antiretroviral therapy. The CDR3 DNA reads as TGTGCCAGCAGCGTACTCCCCATGGGGGAACATGGAAACACCATATATTTT. Its translation: CASSVLPMGEHGNTIYF.